Listed below are T cell receptor beta chains from one sample, sequenced in a study of cytomegalovirus exposure and HLA in healthy donors. Repertoires were generated with immunoSEQ multiplex PCR, while TCRdb's copy carries only in-frame clones and drops some. The sample holds over 85,000 clones, around 77% seen once. Sequencing was done on a sample of PBMCs. The receptors were gathered from a man in his forties or fifties in good health and CMV-seronegative. CDR3s include the opening cysteine and the closing phenylalanine or tryptophan. The D gene is left open where the match is weak. Rows give clone size only sometimes, using once, few, many, or a class for an expanded clone.

abundance: .
j_gene: TRBJ2-1
v_gene: TRBV5-1
d_gene: TRBD2
CDR3nt: TGCGCCAGCAGCTTGGGGGTTAGCGGGGGCTCTGAGCAGTTCTTC
CDR3aa: CASSLGVSGGSEQFF

abundance: .
j_gene: TRBJ2-1
v_gene: TRBV6-1
d_gene: .
CDR3nt: TGTGCCAGCAGTGAACCCCGGGAGCAGTTCTTC
CDR3aa: CASSEPREQFF

abundance: few
j_gene: TRBJ2-7
v_gene: TRBV19
d_gene: TRBD1
CDR3nt: TGTGCCAGTACCGGGACAGGGGCCTCCTACGAGCAGTACTTC
CDR3aa: CASTGTGASYEQYF

abundance: few
j_gene: TRBJ1-2
v_gene: TRBV18
d_gene: .
CDR3nt: TGTGCCAGCTCACCGGGAGGCGCGGGGGCCGGCAAGAATGGCTACACCTTC
CDR3aa: CASSPGGAGAGKNGYTF

abundance: .
j_gene: TRBJ2-7
v_gene: TRBV18
d_gene: TRBD1
CDR3nt: TGTGCCAGCTCACCACCGACAGGGTTCTCCTACGAGCAGTACTTC
CDR3aa: CASSPPTGFSYEQYF

abundance: .
j_gene: TRBJ1-5
v_gene: TRBV10-3
d_gene: .
CDR3nt: TGTGCCATCAGTGATACCAGAAATAGCAATCAGCCCCAGCATTTT
CDR3aa: CAISDTRNSNQPQHF

abundance: few
j_gene: TRBJ2-1
v_gene: TRBV6-1
d_gene: .
CDR3nt: TGTGCCAGCAGTGAAGGGGGAGAGTACAATGAGCAGTTCTTC
CDR3aa: CASSEGGEYNEQFF

abundance: .
j_gene: TRBJ1-5
v_gene: TRBV27
d_gene: .
CDR3nt: TGTGCCAGCAGTTTTTATCGGGGGGCTACGGGCAATCAGCCCCAGCATTTT
CDR3aa: CASSFYRGATGNQPQHF

abundance: once
j_gene: TRBJ1-6
v_gene: TRBV19
d_gene: TRBD1
CDR3nt: TGTGCCAGTAGTACGGACAGGGGGGAATCACCCCTCCACTTT
CDR3aa: CASSTDRGESPLHF

abundance: .
j_gene: TRBJ2-6
v_gene: TRBV11-2
d_gene: .
CDR3nt: TGTGCCAGCAGCCTCCAATCGGCAGGCCTCTACTCTGGGGCCAACGTCCTGACTTTC
CDR3aa: CASSLQSAGLYSGANVLTF

abundance: .
j_gene: TRBJ1-3
v_gene: TRBV30
d_gene: .
CDR3nt: TGTGCCTGGATTAGGCCCGGGAACACCATATATTTT
CDR3aa: CAWIRPGNTIYF

abundance: few
j_gene: TRBJ2-6
v_gene: TRBV11-2
d_gene: TRBD2
CDR3nt: TGTGCCAGCAGCTTAGATGGACTAGCGGGAGGTTTAGGGGCCAACGTCCTGACTTTC
CDR3aa: CASSLDGLAGGLGANVLTF

abundance: medium-sized
j_gene: TRBJ2-7
v_gene: TRBV25-1
d_gene: TRBD1
CDR3nt: TGTGCCAGCAGTGAAATACAGGGGAAGGAGCAGTACTTC
CDR3aa: CASSEIQGKEQYF

abundance: .
j_gene: TRBJ1-1
v_gene: TRBV9
d_gene: .
CDR3nt: TGTGCCAGCAGCGCCGGGAACATGAACACTGAAGCTTTCTTT
CDR3aa: CASSAGNMNTEAFF

abundance: .
j_gene: TRBJ2-2
v_gene: TRBV9
d_gene: .
CDR3nt: TGTGCCAGCAGCGTCCTGCAAACTATAACGAACACCGGGGAGCTGTTTTTT
CDR3aa: CASSVLQTITNTGELFF

abundance: .
j_gene: TRBJ2-7
v_gene: TRBV4-1
d_gene: .
CDR3nt: TGCGCCAGCAGCCAAGCGGAACAGTCCTACGAGCAGTACTTC
CDR3aa: CASSQAEQSYEQYF

abundance: .
j_gene: TRBJ2-7
v_gene: TRBV7-8
d_gene: .
CDR3nt: TGTGCCAGCAGCTCCCGCAGGGATTCCTACGAGCAGTACTTC
CDR3aa: CASSSRRDSYEQYF

abundance: .
j_gene: TRBJ1-1
v_gene: TRBV30
d_gene: TRBD1
CDR3nt: TGTGCCTGGCTGGGACAGGGGTTAGCTGAAGCTTTCTTT
CDR3aa: CAWLGQGLAEAFF

abundance: .
j_gene: TRBJ1-1
v_gene: TRBV28
d_gene: .
CDR3nt: TGTGCCAGCAGTTTGGGCGGGTTAAACTCTGAAGCTTTCTTT
CDR3aa: CASSLGGLNSEAFF

abundance: few
j_gene: TRBJ1-1
v_gene: TRBV2
d_gene: .
CDR3nt: TGTGCCAGCAGTGGGGCTCGTAGGAACACTGAAGCTTTCTTT
CDR3aa: CASSGARRNTEAFF

abundance: .
j_gene: TRBJ2-5
v_gene: TRBV9
d_gene: TRBD2
CDR3nt: TGTGCCAGCAGCGACGGACTAGGAGGTTCCGAGACCCAGTACTTC
CDR3aa: CASSDGLGGSETQYF

abundance: .
j_gene: TRBJ2-1
v_gene: TRBV5-1
d_gene: .
CDR3nt: TGCGCCAGCAGCTCCAGGGGGGCCGACCGGAGCAATGAGCAGTTCTTC
CDR3aa: CASSSRGADRSNEQFF

abundance: .
j_gene: TRBJ2-7
v_gene: TRBV18
d_gene: TRBD1
CDR3nt: TGTGCCAGCTCATCCTCGGGACAGGGCTTCTACGAGCAGTACTTC
CDR3aa: CASSSSGQGFYEQYF

abundance: .
j_gene: TRBJ2-5
v_gene: TRBV5-4
d_gene: TRBD2
CDR3nt: TGTGCCAGCAGCTTAACTAGCGGGAGTTATGAGACCCAGTACTTC
CDR3aa: CASSLTSGSYETQYF